This T cell receptor beta chain was sequenced for a study of T cell repertoires in cytomegalovirus infection. Study summary: Indicated by public TCR beta signatures were CMV infection and matching HLA type.

Broader study findings: There were HLA-C-restricted CMV-specific TCR beta clonotypes dominating the ex vivo response. Cumulative frequency (of public TCR beta family members) identified carriers of CMV plus the relevant HLA.

MiXCR, applied by TCRdb to the reads, yields one record per CDR3 protein. The table shows 230,000 or so distinct CDR3 sequences, with about 40% occurring only once. This clonotype was seen at least ten times. Its antigen is currently unknown. Germline V CDR1 and CDR2: SGHVS, FQNEAQ. The CDR3 sequence is 15 residues long. V was cut by 5 bases and J by 0 bases, with 14 bases left in between. This chain uses TRBV7-8 with TRBJ2-7; TRBD1 is a possible D gene (5 bases). The sample here was CD8+ T cells from cultured PBMCs, taken from culture after CMV antigen stimulation. The source is a human donor in good health (CMV status not recorded). Some clones in this sample may be carry-over from other donors' samples. The CDR3 DNA reads TGTGCCAGCAGCAAGACAGCCACAGGCTCCTACGAGCAGTACTTC. Its translation: CASSKTATGSYEQYF.